Listed below are T cell receptor beta chains from one sample, sequenced in a study of T cell responses to AZD1222 COVID-19 vaccine. Libraries were prepared by immunoSEQ multiplex PCR; TCRdb keeps only in-frame clonotypes and omits some of them. The repertoire holds 100,000 to 150,000 clones, with 70% to 90% as singletons. The source material was peripheral blood, sampled on day 0 of AZD1222 vaccination. The source of these receptors is an adult in good health. CDR3s include the opening cysteine and the closing phenylalanine or tryptophan. Fields, in order: CDR3 length, V gene, D gene, J gene, CDR3 DNA, CDR3 protein. A D gene is named only where the DNA matches it firmly.

14	TRBV29-1	NA	TRBJ1-1	TGCAGCGCTAGAAAGGGGTTCGAGGACACTGAAGCTTTCTTT	CSARKGFEDTEAFF
17	TRBV3-1/TRBV3-2	NA	TRBJ1-1	TGTGCCAGCAGCCAAGATTTTCCTAAACTCCCGAACACTGAAGCTTTCTTT	CASSQDFPKLPNTEAFF
14	TRBV5-6	NA	TRBJ1-1	TGTGCCAGCAGCGCAGAGGGCTTTAACACTGAAGCTTTCTTT	CASSAEGFNTEAFF
17	TRBV13	TRBD1	TRBJ2-5	TGTGCCAGCAGCCCCCAAGCCGGACAGGGGCATCAAGAGACCCAGTACTTC	CASSPQAGQGHQETQYF
15	TRBV5-1	NA	TRBJ1-3	TGCGCCAGCAGCTTGGTAGAGAACTCTGGAAACACCATATATTTT	CASSLVENSGNTIYF
13	TRBV19	NA	TRBJ1-2	TGTGCCAGTAGTTGGGGAGTTGGAATCGGCTACACCTTC	CASSWGVGIGYTF
16	TRBV10-3	NA	TRBJ1-6	TGTGCCATCAGTGACCCTCAGGGGTCCGGTACATCACCCCTCCACTTT	CAISDPQGSGTSPLHF
13	TRBV6-4	NA	TRBJ1-1	TGTGCCAGCAGTCTGGAAGTGAACACTGAAGCTTTCTTT	CASSLEVNTEAFF
14	TRBV4-3	NA	TRBJ2-7	TGCGCCAGCAGCCGTAGGACCTCACAAGGGGAGCAGTACTTC	CASSRRTSQGEQYF
16	TRBV9	TRBD2	TRBJ2-3	TGTGCCAGCAGCGCTTTAGGACTAGCGGGAGGAGGTACGCAGTATTTT	CASSALGLAGGGTQYF
10	TRBV12-3/TRBV12-4	NA	TRBJ2-1	TGTGCCAACCCCCCTTTTGAGCAGTTCTTC	CANPPFEQFF
11	TRBV29-1	NA	TRBJ2-3	TGCAGCGTTAAAAGCACAGATACGCAGTATTTT	CSVKSTDTQYF
14	TRBV24-1	NA	TRBJ1-2	TGTGCCACCAGTGATTGGAACAAGATCTATGGCTACACCTTC	CATSDWNKIYGYTF
13	TRBV29-1	NA	TRBJ2-1	TGCAGCGTTGACGGGAGCTCCTACAATGAGCAGTTCTTC	CSVDGSSYNEQFF
16	TRBV14	TRBD2	TRBJ2-1	TGTGCCAGCAGCCAAGATCGATCGAGCGGGAGGAATGAGCAGTTCTTC	CASSQDRSSGRNEQFF
15	TRBV6-4	NA	TRBJ2-3	TGTGCCAGCAGTAGACAGAACAACATGGCAGATACGCAGTATTTT	CASSRQNNMADTQYF